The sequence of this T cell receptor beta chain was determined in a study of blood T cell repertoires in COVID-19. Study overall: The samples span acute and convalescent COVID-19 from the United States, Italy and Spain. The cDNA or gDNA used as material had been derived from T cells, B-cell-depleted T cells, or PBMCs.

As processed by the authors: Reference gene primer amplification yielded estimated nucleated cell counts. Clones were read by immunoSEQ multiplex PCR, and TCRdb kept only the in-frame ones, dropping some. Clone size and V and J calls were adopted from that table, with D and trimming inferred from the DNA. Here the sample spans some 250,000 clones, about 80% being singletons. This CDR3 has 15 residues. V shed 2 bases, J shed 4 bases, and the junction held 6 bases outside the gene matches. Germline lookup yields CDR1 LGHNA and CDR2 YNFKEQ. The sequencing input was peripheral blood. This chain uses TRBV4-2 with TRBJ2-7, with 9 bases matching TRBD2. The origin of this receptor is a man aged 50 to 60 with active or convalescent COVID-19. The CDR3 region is CASSQSGGLNYEQYF. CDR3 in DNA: TGTGCCAGCAGCCAAAGCGGGGGGCTTAATTACGAGCAGTACTTC.